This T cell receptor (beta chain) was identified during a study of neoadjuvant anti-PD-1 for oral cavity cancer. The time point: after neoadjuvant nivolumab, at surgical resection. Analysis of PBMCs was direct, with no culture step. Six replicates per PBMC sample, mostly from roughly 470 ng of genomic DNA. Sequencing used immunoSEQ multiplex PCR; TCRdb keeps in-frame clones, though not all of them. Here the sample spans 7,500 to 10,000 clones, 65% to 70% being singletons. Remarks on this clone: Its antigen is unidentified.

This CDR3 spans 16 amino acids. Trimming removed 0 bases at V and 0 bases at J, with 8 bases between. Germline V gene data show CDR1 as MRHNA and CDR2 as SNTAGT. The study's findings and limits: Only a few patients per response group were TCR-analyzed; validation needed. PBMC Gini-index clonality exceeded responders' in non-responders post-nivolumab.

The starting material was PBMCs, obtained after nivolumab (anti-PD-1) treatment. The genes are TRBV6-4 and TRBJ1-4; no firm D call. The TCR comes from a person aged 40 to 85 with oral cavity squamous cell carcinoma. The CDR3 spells CASSDSRHATNEKLFF. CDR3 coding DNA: TGTGCCAGCAGTGACTCGAGGCACGCAACTAATGAAAAACTGTTTTTT.